This T cell receptor (beta chain) emerged from a study of T cells in women clearing cervical HPV infection. Overall study: Case blood drawn at lesion detection; control blood after infection cleared.

MY09/MY11 PCR detected cervical HPV DNA; dot-blot assigned genotypes. CDR1 GTSNPN and CDR2 SVGIG come from the germline V gene (reference sequence). The CDR3 totals 14 residues. V lost 5 bases, J lost 1 base, and 12 bases lay in between. Study results and limitations: TRBV6-7 relative abundance averaged roughly 0.099% in cases and under 0.2% in controls.

TCRdb's copy holds only in-frame clones and misses some; the assay was immunoSEQ multiplex PCR. The table lists under 20,000 clones, with around 3% in the top ten. This clone ranks as medium-sized (0.01 to 0.1%) in terms of frequency. What it binds is unknown. The read is 3 residues too short to cover the CDR3 end, so that end is filled in from the germline J gene. J is TRBJ2-4 and V is TRBV30; D possibly matches TRBD1 or TRBD2 (5 bases each). What was sequenced was blood buffy coat. The sequence was collected from a woman aged 18-69 years with a cervical HPV16 infection that either progressed to CIN3+ or cleared (not recorded which). The CDR3 region is CAWEIEGAKNIQYF. The CDR3 bases that were read are TGTGCCTGGGAGATCGAGGGGGCCAAAAACATT. The whole variable domain, filled in from reference TRBV30 and TRBJ2-4, reads SQTIHQWPATLVQPVGSPLSLECTVEGTSNPNLYWYRQAAGRGLQLLFYSVGIGQISSEVPQNLSASRPQDRQFILSSKKLLLSDSGFYLCAWEIEGAKNIQYFGAGTRLSVL.